Listed below are T cell receptor beta chains from one sample, sequenced in a study of T cell repertoires in cytomegalovirus infection. Using its own MiXCR run on the reads, TCRdb lists one record per CDR3 protein. The top ten hold 20% of the sample, which has approximately 300,000 distinct CDR3 sequences, almost 30% seen once. Their antigen targets remain unknown. Specimen: cultured PBMCs, collected from culture after CMV antigen stimulation. The source is a human donor in good health (CMV status not recorded). Some clones in this sample may be carry-over from other donors' samples. The CDR3 runs from the conserved cysteine through the conserved F or W. The order of the fields is J gene, D gene, V gene, clone size, CDR3 protein, CDR3 DNA. A D gene is named only where the DNA matches it firmly. Only some rows state a clone size, as once, few, many or a class for expanded clones.

TRBJ2-1,-,TRBV10-2,-,CASSDISQTLYDEQFF,TGCGCCAGCAGCGACATCAGTCAGACTCTTTATGATGAGCAGTTCTTC
TRBJ2-7,TRBD2,TRBV27,few,CASTLRAGGAYEQYF,TGTGCCAGCACCCTAAGGGCGGGAGGGGCCTACGAGCAGTACTTC
TRBJ2-7,-,TRBV11-3,-,CASSPDRLSYEQYF,TGTGCCAGCAGCCCAGACAGGCTATCGTACGAGCAGTACTTC
TRBJ2-3,-,TRBV6-6,few,CASSYSIVKDTQYF,TGTGCCAGCAGTTACTCGATAGTTAAGGATACGCAGTATTTT
TRBJ2-5,TRBD1,TRBV6-2/TRBV6-3,few,CASSNDRGRAETQYF,TGTGCCAGCAGCAATGACAGGGGGCGCGCGGAGACCCAGTACTTC
TRBJ2-3,-,TRBV6-1,once,CASILRPDLSTQYF,TGTGCCAGCATTCTACGGCCGGACTTATCTACGCAGTATTTT
TRBJ2-7,-,TRBV11-2,few,CASSLVSDSSYEQYF,TGTGCCAGCAGCTTAGTTTCTGACAGCTCCTACGAGCAGTACTTC
TRBJ2-5,TRBD2,TRBV7-6,few,CASSPSSGTSLQTQYF,TGTGCCAGCAGCCCAAGTTCCGGGACTAGCTTGCAGACCCAGTACTTC
TRBJ2-7,TRBD2,TRBV28,few,CASSSPGTKSSYEQYF,TGTGCCAGCAGTTCGCCCGGGACTAAGAGCTCCTACGAGCAGTACTTC
TRBJ1-1,-,TRBV12-5,many,CASGLSGGFNTEAFF,TGTGCTAGTGGTTTATCGGGGGGGTTTAACACTGAAGCTTTCTTT
TRBJ1-4,-,TRBV7-2,few,CASSLAQVDQLFF,TGTGCCAGCAGCTTAGCCCAAGTCGATCAACTGTTTTTT
TRBJ2-3,TRBD2,TRBV19,-,CASSDWGLAEDTDTQYF,TGTGCCAGTAGCGACTGGGGACTAGCGGAGGACACAGATACGCAGTATTTT
TRBJ2-7,-,TRBV12-3/TRBV12-4,few,CASSNFGEQYF,TGTGCCAGCAGCAACTTCGGCGAGCAGTACTTC
TRBJ1-5,-,TRBV6-1,-,CASSGFQPQHF,TGTGCCAGCAGTGGGTTTCAGCCCCAGCATTTT
TRBJ2-5,TRBD1,TRBV4-1,-,CASSQIGTGKETQYF,TGCGCCAGCAGCCAAATCGGGACAGGGAAGGAGACCCAGTACTTC
TRBJ1-2,-,TRBV7-9,-,CASSRTFTGGLFSDGYTF,TGTGCCAGCAGCCGAACCTTCACGGGGGGACTGTTTTCGGATGGCTACACCTTC
TRBJ2-3,-,TRBV20-1,-,CSAGDLSSTDTQYF,TGCAGTGCTGGGGACTTGTCTAGCACAGATACGCAGTATTTT
TRBJ1-2,TRBD1,TRBV20-1,few,CSAGSGQGRGYTF,TGCAGTGCTGGGTCGGGACAGGGACGAGGCTACACCTTC
TRBJ2-7,-,TRBV6-4,few,CASLPTAHSYEQYF,TGTGCCAGCCTCCCGACAGCGCACTCCTACGAGCAGTACTTC
TRBJ2-5,TRBD1,TRBV27,-,CASGLTGRETQYF,TGTGCCAGCGGTCTGACAGGGAGAGAGACCCAGTACTTC
TRBJ1-2,-,TRBV12-3/TRBV12-4,-,CASRGTSYGYTF,TGTGCCAGCAGGGGGACCTCTTATGGCTACACCTTC
TRBJ2-1,TRBD2,TRBV20-1,many,CSAVSGRALGEQFF,TGCAGTGCCGTTAGCGGGAGGGCCCTCGGTGAGCAGTTCTTC
TRBJ2-7,TRBD1,TRBV14,-,CASSQLKWDREIHEQYF,TGTGCCAGCAGCCAATTGAAATGGGACAGAGAAATCCACGAGCAGTACTTC
TRBJ2-7,TRBD1,TRBV7-6,medium-sized,CASSFTGTGDPYEQYF,TGTGCCAGCAGCTTCACCGGGACAGGGGACCCCTACGAGCAGTACTTC
TRBJ1-3,TRBD1,TRBV7-9,many,CASSLTYRGESGNTIYF,TGTGCCAGCAGCTTAACATACAGGGGGGAATCTGGAAACACCATATATTTT
TRBJ2-1,TRBD1,TRBV5-4,-,CASSTRQGGYNEQFF,TGTGCCAGCAGCACAAGACAGGGGGGCTACAATGAGCAGTTCTTC
TRBJ1-3,-,TRBV12-3/TRBV12-4,many,CASSLSGNTIYF,TGTGCCAGCAGCTTATCTGGAAACACCATATATTTT
TRBJ2-1,-,TRBV7-3,few,CASSFGGATNEQFF,TGTGCCAGCAGCTTTGGGGGGGCTACAAATGAGCAGTTCTTC
TRBJ1-3,-,TRBV2,few,CASTNREGNTIYF,TGTGCCAGCACGAATAGGGAAGGAAACACCATATATTTT
TRBJ2-7,TRBD1,TRBV7-8,many,CASSGGTGGHEQYF,TGTGCCAGCAGCGGAGGGACAGGGGGCCACGAGCAGTACTTC
TRBJ2-7,TRBD2,TRBV6-6,-,CASSTGLAPEQYF,TGTGCCAGCAGTACGGGACTAGCGCCGGAGCAGTACTTC
TRBJ1-5,-,TRBV12-3/TRBV12-4,-,CASTLSGDRNQPQHF,TGTGCCAGCACCCTAAGTGGAGACCGAAATCAGCCCCAGCATTTT
TRBJ2-2,-,TRBV19,-,CASIRSGTGELFF,TGTGCCAGTATTCGGTCCGGCACCGGGGAGCTGTTTTTT
TRBJ1-5,-,TRBV18,few,CASSPGARDQPQHF,TGTGCCAGCTCACCGGGGGCAAGGGATCAGCCCCAGCATTTT
TRBJ1-4,-,TRBV27,-,CASSFESTGLNEKLFF,TGTGCCAGCAGTTTTGAATCGACAGGACTAAATGAAAAACTGTTTTTT
TRBJ2-3,-,TRBV12-3/TRBV12-4,many,CASRIGGSTDTQYF,TGTGCCAGCAGGATCGGAGGGAGCACAGATACGCAGTATTTT
TRBJ1-2,-,TRBV6-5,few,CASSYDSHYGYTF,TGTGCCAGCAGTTACGATAGTCACTATGGCTACACCTTC
TRBJ1-3,-,TRBV4-2,few,CASSQVGNTIYF,TGTGCCAGCAGCCAAGTAGGAAACACCATATATTTT
TRBJ2-3,-,TRBV5-4,-,CASSGGFTTNTDTQYF,TGTGCCAGCAGCGGGGGGTTTACAACTAACACAGATACGCAGTATTTT
TRBJ1-2,TRBD1,TRBV5-4,-,CASSLPGQGAQGYTF,TGTGCCAGCAGCTTACCGGGACAGGGGGCACAGGGCTACACCTTC
TRBJ1-5,-,TRBV6-1,-,CASRGFEGFNQPQHF,TGTGCCAGCAGAGGTTTTGAGGGATTCAATCAGCCCCAGCATTTT
TRBJ1-5,-,TRBV7-2,many,CASSSGGGLDQPQHF,TGTGCCAGCAGCTCCGGGGGAGGGTTAGATCAGCCCCAGCATTTT
TRBJ2-1,-,TRBV6-2/TRBV6-3,few,CASSYGGTRVEQFF,TGTGCCAGCAGTTACGGCGGAACGAGGGTTGAGCAGTTCTTC
TRBJ1-1,-,TRBV18,-,CASSPSPGRGTEAFF,TGTGCCAGCTCACCATCCCCAGGGAGAGGCACTGAAGCTTTCTTT
TRBJ2-5,TRBD2,TRBV3-1,-,CASSQRGTSGDQETQYF,TGTGCCAGCAGCCAACGTGGGACTAGCGGGGATCAAGAGACCCAGTACTTC
TRBJ1-2,TRBD1,TRBV7-6,many,CASSLAGQGNGYTF,TGTGCCAGCAGCTTAGCGGGACAGGGAAATGGCTACACCTTC
TRBJ2-1,TRBD2,TRBV6-2/TRBV6-3,-,CASSHPLAGDHHEQFF,TGTGCCAGCAGCCACCCCCTAGCGGGAGATCACCATGAGCAGTTCTTC
TRBJ2-7,-,TRBV7-9,many,CASSLRLGGYYYEQYF,TGTGCCAGCAGCTTAAGGCTGGGTGGGTACTACTACGAGCAGTACTTC
TRBJ2-7,-,TRBV23-1,few,CASRDRGRERYEQYF,TGCGCCAGTAGGGATCGGGGCAGGGAGAGGTACGAGCAGTACTTC